Below, 32 T cell receptor beta chains from the same sample are listed, as sequenced in a study of T-cell reconstitution after alpha-beta-depleted transplantation in children. A library of TCRbeta sequences, prepared with unique molecular identifiers, was generated. Each CDR3 protein gets one entry after TCRdb re-called the PCR reads with MiXCR. The data hold about 110,000 distinct CDR3 sequences, with approximately 6% observed a single time. The sample here was PBMCs, mostly from graft donor cells, taken 360 days after TCRalphabeta/CD19-depleted stem cell transplant. The receptors were gathered from a male patient aged 2-10 years who had a stem cell transplant for acute lymphoblastic leukemia, so the T cells may come from the graft donor.

This clonotype was observed at least ten times. The genes are TRBV24-1 and TRBJ2-1, with TRBD2 identical over 7 bases. The ends lost 4 bases at V and 4 bases at J; junction bases unmatched: 3. CDR1 is KGHDR and CDR2 is SFDVKD in the germline V gene. CDR3 length: 14 amino acids. The CDR3 bases are TGTGCCACCAGTGACTTACTAGCGTACAATGAGCAGTTCTTC. It encodes CATSDLLAYNEQFF.

This clonotype was seen only a few times. This chain connects TRBV28 to TRBJ2-3; D gene unclear. The CDR3 loop spans 15 amino acids. CDR1 MDHEN and CDR2 SYDVKM come from the germline V gene. With 2 bases removed from V and 4 bases from J, the gap between germline ends came to 13 bases. CDR3 in DNA: TGTGCCAGCAGTTTAGAGGTCACTGGGGCAGATACGCAGTATTTT. Protein product: CASSLEVTGADTQYF.

This clonotype was picked up many times. The CDR3, as DNA: TGTGCCATCGACGCGAATTTGGCAGATACGCAGTATTTT. This sequence encodes CAIDANLADTQYF. The chain has TRBV12-3 or TRBV12-4 and TRBJ2-3; D not resolved. Trimming removed 10 bases from V and 4 bases from J, with 15 bases in between. CDR3 size: 13 residues.

The chain carries TRBV5-5 and TRBJ1-6; unclear D gene. V was cut by 0 bases and J by 7 bases, with 11 bases left in between. Germline V CDR1 and CDR2: SGHKS, YYEKEE (reference sequence). The CDR3 sequence is 15 residues long. The CDR3 region has the DNA TGTGCCAGCAGCTTGGGGTACCCCAAAAATTCACCCCTCCACTTT. Protein sequence: CASSLGYPKNSPLHF.

This clonotype has at least ten counts. The chain is built from TRBV27 and TRBJ2-5, with TRBD2 as a possible D gene (7 bases). CDR3 length: 14 amino acids. Germline CDR1 and CDR2: MNHEY and SMNVEV (reference sequence). Trimming removed 3 bases at V and 1 base at J, with 9 bases between. CDR3 sequence (DNA): TGTGCCAGCAGTTTCGGGGGGCTCCAAGAGACCCAGTACTTC. It codes for CASSFGGLQETQYF.

This clonotype was counted a few times. The chain couples TRBV11-1 to TRBJ2-1; D unresolved. Germline V lookup: CDR1 SGHAT, CDR2 FQDESV (reference sequence). The V end lost 3 bases, the J end lost 6 bases, and 3 bases lay between the germline ends. This CDR3 contains 11 residues. The CDR3 spells CASSFVNEQFF. The CDR3 coding sequence is TGTGCCAGCAGCTTCGTCAATGAGCAGTTCTTC.

This clonotype was observed many times. The rearrangement links TRBV15 to TRBJ2-5, with D possibly called TRBD1 or TRBD2 (6 bases each). The V and J ends lost 0 bases and 6 bases respectively, with 14 bases between them. The germline V gene has CDR1 LNHNV and CDR2 YYDKDF (reference sequence). The CDR3 contains 15 residues. The chain's CDR3 is CATSRDRGGWKTQYF. Here the CDR3 DNA reads TGTGCCACCAGCAGAGATCGAGGGGGGTGGAAGACCCAGTACTTC.

This clonotype was counted many times. The chain combines TRBV6-5 with TRBJ1-4; D unclear. Germline CDR1 reads MNHEY; CDR2 reads SVGAGI. The V end was cut by 6 bases, the J end by 8 bases, with 16 bases between. The CDR3 extends over 14 amino acids. In nucleotides, the CDR3 is TGTGCCAGCAGCCTCCTGGGGAGTGGAGAAAAACTGTTTTTT. Protein product: CASSLLGSGEKLFF.

This clonotype was picked up a small number of times. CDR3 protein: CASSVVPSGSYNEQFF. The CDR3 nucleotides are TGTGCCAGCAGCGTAGTTCCTAGCGGGAGTTACAATGAGCAGTTCTTC. This chain uses TRBV9 with TRBJ2-1; 10 bases line up with TRBD2. Looked up from germline, CDR1 is SGDLS and CDR2 is YYNGEE. The V and J ends lost 0 bases and 4 bases, in that order; junction bases with no gene match: 4. The CDR3 runs to 16 residues.

This clonotype was observed at least ten times. J is TRBJ1-2 and V is TRBV29-1; D remains ambiguous. The CDR3 contains 10 residues. Trimming stripped 7 bases from V and 5 bases from J, with 8 bases between. Germline loops: CDR1 SQVTM, CDR2 ANQGSEA. CDR3 region: CSDGGYGYTF. CDR3 DNA: TGCAGCGACGGCGGTTATGGCTACACCTTC.

This rearrangement joins TRBV7-8 to TRBJ2-4, with a weak D call TRBD2 (6 bases). The CDR3 runs to 16 residues. Deletions cut 5 bases from V and 0 bases from J, with 14 bases between. Per the germline V gene, CDR1 is SGHVS and CDR2 is FQNEAQ. The CDR3 DNA is TGTGCCAGCAGCACGTCTAGCGCCTTAGCCAAAAACATTCAGTACTTC. The encoded protein is CASSTSSALAKNIQYF.

In DNA, the CDR3 is TGTGCCAGTACCGACGGTGCGAACACCGGGGAGCTGTTTTTT. Translation gives CASTDGANTGELFF. The gene calls are TRBV19 and TRBJ2-2; D remains unclear. V dropped 7 bases and J dropped 0 bases, with 9 bases sitting between them. CDR3 length equals 14 residues. Germline lookup yields CDR1 LNHDA and CDR2 SQIVND (reference sequence).

This clonotype appeared a few times. This chain uses TRBV7-3 with TRBJ1-1; D unresolved. The germline V gene has CDR1 SGHTA and CDR2 FQGTGA. V was clipped by 5 bases and J by 4 bases, with 14 bases between them. The CDR3 extends over 14 amino acids. CDR3 bases: TGTGCCAGCAGCCGTTTACTCGGCTCCACTGAAGCTTTCTTT. This gives the protein CASSRLLGSTEAFF.

The J gene is TRBJ2-1, the V gene TRBV28; 10 positions match TRBD1. Germline V gene sequence: CDR1 MDHEN, CDR2 SYDVKM. The junction had 8 bases not matched to a gene; V was cut back by 11 bases and J by 7 bases. The CDR3 totals 13 residues. CDR3 nucleotide sequence: TGTGCCTGCTCCGGGACAGGGGAGAATGAGCAGTTCTTC. This encodes CACSGTGENEQFF.

In its sample, this clonotype was seen many times. The chain has TRBV6-1 and TRBJ2-1; TRBD2 matches at 7 bases. Per the germline V gene, CDR1 is MNHNS and CDR2 is SASEGT. This CDR3 region has 14 residues. The V gene end was trimmed by 5 bases and the J gene end by 5 bases; junction bases not matched to a gene: 6. CDR3 protein: CASSRTSVHNEQFF. CDR3 in DNA: TGTGCCAGCAGTCGAACTAGCGTCCACAATGAGCAGTTCTTC.

This clonotype is labeled as medium-sized. The chain uses TRBV3-1 and TRBJ1-2; D may be TRBD1 (5 bases). The CDR3 sequence is 13 residues long. CDR1 and CDR2 from the germline V gene are LGHDT and YNNKEL (reference sequence). Trimming pared 3 bases from V and 10 bases from J, leaving 15 bases between. The CDR3 bases are TGTGCCAGCAGCCACCTCCAGGGACTGCCCTACACCTTC. Amino acids: CASSHLQGLPYTF. Full variable domain (rest looked up from reference TRBV3-1 and TRBJ1-2): DTAVSQTPKYLVTQMGNDKSIKCEQNLGHDTMYWYKQDSKKFLKIMFSYNNKELIINETVPNRFSPKSPDKAHLNLHINSLELGDSAVYFCASSHLQGLPYTFGSGTRLTVV.

The chain employs TRBV7-9 and TRBJ2-2; no definite D call. The V end was cut by 0 bases, the J end by 4 bases, with 6 bases between. Germline CDR1 SEHNR, CDR2 FQNEAQ (reference sequence). CDR3 length: 14 amino acids. CDR3 in amino acids: CASSLAGTTGELFF. The CDR3 DNA reads as TGTGCCAGCAGCTTAGCGGGTACCACCGGGGAGCTGTTTTTT.

The genes are TRBV20-1 and TRBJ1-2, with D hard to call. Trimming took 6 bases from V and 4 from J, leaving 9 bases between them. The germline V gene has CDR1 DFQATT and CDR2 SNEGSKA (reference sequence). The CDR3 has 11 amino acids. The CDR3 here is CSAGGPYGYTF. Here the CDR3 DNA reads TGCAGTGCCGGCGGCCCCTATGGCTACACCTTC.

This clonotype turned up a few times. The V gene is TRBV5-1, the J gene TRBJ2-5, with TRBD2 matching 9 bases. Trimming cost V 5 bases and J 2 bases; bases outside gene matches: 10. This CDR3 region has 16 residues. Germline loops: CDR1 SGHRS, CDR2 YFSETQ. The CDR3 coding sequence is TGCGCCAGCAGTCGTTGGGCTAGCGGGAAACAAGAGACCCAGTACTTC. As protein: CASSRWASGKQETQYF.

This clonotype occurred a few times. V and J are TRBV5-1 and TRBJ1-2; 9 positions match TRBD1. With 0 bases clipped from V and 8 bases from J, the junction kept 5 bases outside the gene matches. The CDR3 is 14 residues long. Germline CDR1 SGHRS, CDR2 YFSETQ. DNA of the CDR3: TGCGCCAGCAGCTTGGGGGGGACAGGGATCGGCTACACCTTC. It yields the protein CASSLGGTGIGYTF.

This clonotype was seen ten or more times. The CDR3 sequence: CASSQGLYNEQFF. The CDR3 nucleotides read TGTGCCAGCAGCCAAGGACTCTACAATGAGCAGTTCTTC. The chain carries TRBV3-1 and TRBJ2-1; D is undetermined. CDR1 is LGHDT and CDR2 is YNNKEL in the germline V gene (reference sequence). The CDR3 runs 13 residues. V lost 1 base and J 3 bases, leaving 4 bases between the germline ends.

This clonotype was observed a handful of times. The V gene is TRBV7-9, the J gene TRBJ2-1; the D gene is possibly TRBD2 (5 bases). This CDR3 region has 15 residues. Deletions cut 6 bases from V and 4 bases from J, with 16 bases between. Germline V gives CDR1 SEHNR, CDR2 FQNEAQ (reference sequence). The CDR3 nucleotides read TGTGCCAGCAGTTCTAGCCCCGGTGTTTACAATGAGCAGTTCTTC. This encodes CASSSSPGVYNEQFF.

This chain connects TRBV6-2 or TRBV6-3 to TRBJ2-3; D unresolved. The CDR3 consists of 15 residues. The V gene's germline CDR1 is MNHEY and CDR2 SVGEGT. Trimming removed 3 bases from V and 1 base from J, with 11 bases in between. CDR3 nucleotides: TGTGCCAGCAGTTATAGGGCAGGCCGCACAGATACGCAGTATTTT. Its translation is CASSYRAGRTDTQYF.

At least ten counts were recorded for this clonotype. The J gene is TRBJ2-1, the V gene TRBV28; maybe TRBD2 (6 bases). Per germline, CDR1 MDHEN and CDR2 SYDVKM. This CDR3 spans 12 amino acids. The V and J ends lost 5 bases and 7 bases respectively, with 9 bases between them. This CDR3 reads CASSAGTNEQFF. In DNA, the CDR3 is TGTGCCAGCAGTGCCGGGACTAATGAGCAGTTCTTC.

This clonotype was seen a few times. The V call is TRBV10-3, the J call TRBJ1-5; D gene ambiguous. The germline CDR1 and CDR2 sequences are ENHRY and SYGVKD. V dropped 7 bases and J dropped 1 base, with 11 bases sitting between them. This CDR3 is built from 14 residues. CDR3 in DNA: TGTGCCATCAAAGGGAGCTACAGCAATCAGCCCCAGCATTTT. Its translation: CAIKGSYSNQPQHF.

At least ten counts were recorded for this clonotype. The chain carries TRBV4-1 and TRBJ2-3, with 12 positions matching TRBD1. The CDR3 contains 16 residues. Germline V gene lookup returns CDR1 MGHRA and CDR2 YSYEKL. The J segment lost 6 bases and the V segment lost 2 bases, leaving 6 bases of the junction unmatched. The CDR3 reads CASSQPGQGAGDTQYF. The DNA for the CDR3 is TGCGCCAGCAGCCAACCGGGACAGGGGGCAGGGGATACGCAGTATTTT.

This clonotype was observed many times. This sequence joins TRBV10-3 and TRBJ2-7; a possible D gene is TRBD2 (6 bases). V dropped 9 bases and J dropped 7 bases, with 19 bases sitting between them. Germline CDR1 reads ENHRY; CDR2 reads SYGVKD. This CDR3 spans 13 amino acids. CDR3 coding DNA: TGTGCCATTTTTAACGGGGCGGCGGGGGAGCAGTACTTC. Protein: CAIFNGAAGEQYF.

This clonotype appeared many times. V usage is TRBV13 and J usage is TRBJ2-7; D is ambiguous. The CDR3 consists of 15 residues. Deletions cut 4 bases from V and 3 bases from J, with 16 bases between. The V gene's germline CDR1 is PRHDT and CDR2 FYEKMQ (reference sequence). The CDR3 sequence is CASSYFGGKVYEQYF. In DNA, the CDR3 is TGTGCCAGCAGCTATTTTGGTGGAAAGGTCTACGAGCAGTACTTC.

At least ten counts were recorded for this clonotype. The chain joins TRBV20-1 to TRBJ2-7, with 9 bases identical to TRBD1. The CDR3 extends over 13 amino acids. The junction had 5 bases not matched to a gene; V was cut back by 5 bases and J by 3 bases. Germline assignment: CDR1 DFQATT and CDR2 SNEGSKA (reference sequence). The CDR3 coding sequence is TGCAGTGCTCGCGGGACAGGGCACTACGAGCAGTACTTC. It yields the protein CSARGTGHYEQYF.

The rearrangement uses TRBV9 and TRBJ2-1; TRBD1 matches at 7 bases. The germline V gene has CDR1 SGDLS and CDR2 YYNGEE. The CDR3 has 16 amino acids. V shed 4 bases, J shed 2 bases, and the junction held 9 bases outside the gene matches. CDR3 nucleotide sequence: TGTGCCAGCAGCCCAATCCCCCAGGGGGCCTACAATGAGCAGTTCTTC. Protein sequence: CASSPIPQGAYNEQFF.

This clonotype showed up many times. The V call is TRBV12-3 or TRBV12-4, the J call TRBJ2-5; D remains unclear. This CDR3 comprises 12 residues. V was shortened by 5 bases and J by 10 bases, with 14 bases between the two germline ends. The CDR3 here is CASSLVHRDQYF. CDR3 in DNA: TGTGCCAGCAGTCTAGTCCACAGAGACCAGTACTTC.

This clonotype was recorded many times. The chain links TRBV12-3 or TRBV12-4 to TRBJ2-5; TRBD1 or TRBD2 may be the D gene (6 bases each). V lost 2 bases, J lost 5 bases, and 12 bases lay in between. The CDR3 is 14 amino acids. The CDR3 protein is CASSLRGRRETQYF. The CDR3 DNA reads TGTGCCAGCAGTTTACGGGGGCGGAGGGAGACCCAGTACTTC.